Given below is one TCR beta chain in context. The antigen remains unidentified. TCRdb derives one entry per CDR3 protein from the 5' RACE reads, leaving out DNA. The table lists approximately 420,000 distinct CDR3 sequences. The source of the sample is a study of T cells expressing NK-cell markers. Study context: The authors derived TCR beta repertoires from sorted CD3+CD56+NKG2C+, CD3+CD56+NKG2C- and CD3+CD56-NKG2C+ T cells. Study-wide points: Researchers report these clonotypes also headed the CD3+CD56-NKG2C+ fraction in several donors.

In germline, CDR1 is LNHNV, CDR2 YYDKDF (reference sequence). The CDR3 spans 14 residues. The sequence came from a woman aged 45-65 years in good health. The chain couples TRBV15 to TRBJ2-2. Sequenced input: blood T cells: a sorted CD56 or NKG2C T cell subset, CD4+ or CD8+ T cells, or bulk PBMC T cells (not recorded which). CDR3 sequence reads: CATSRGGNTGELFF.